This TCR beta chain was found in a study of CD8+CD57+ T cells in acquired aplastic anemia. Study outcomes and limitations: In common between the patients and the controls were approximately 30 CD8+ CDR3 sequences.

The TCR beta profiling, which covered VDJ combination and CDR3 sequence, was carried out using genomic DNA as the template. TCRdb itself ran the reads through MiXCR, one entry per CDR3 protein. The profile shows about 100,000 distinct CDR3 sequences, 51% of them singletons. Germline V gene lookup returns CDR1 SGHNT and CDR2 YENEEA. This CDR3 is 15 amino acids long. V lost 4 bases to trimming and J lost 5 bases; unmatched junction nucleotides: 5. As for this clonotype: What it recognizes is unknown.

V gene TRBV11-3 combines with J gene TRBJ2-7; 13 bases map to TRBD2. The origin of this receptor is a human donor in good health, serving as a control. Material: sorted CD4+, CD8+, or CD8+CD57+ T cells (not recorded which) from PBMCs. Here the CDR3 reads CASSSRLAGGNEQYF. The CDR3, as DNA: TGTGCCAGCAGCTCCCGACTAGCGGGGGGCAACGAGCAGTACTTC.